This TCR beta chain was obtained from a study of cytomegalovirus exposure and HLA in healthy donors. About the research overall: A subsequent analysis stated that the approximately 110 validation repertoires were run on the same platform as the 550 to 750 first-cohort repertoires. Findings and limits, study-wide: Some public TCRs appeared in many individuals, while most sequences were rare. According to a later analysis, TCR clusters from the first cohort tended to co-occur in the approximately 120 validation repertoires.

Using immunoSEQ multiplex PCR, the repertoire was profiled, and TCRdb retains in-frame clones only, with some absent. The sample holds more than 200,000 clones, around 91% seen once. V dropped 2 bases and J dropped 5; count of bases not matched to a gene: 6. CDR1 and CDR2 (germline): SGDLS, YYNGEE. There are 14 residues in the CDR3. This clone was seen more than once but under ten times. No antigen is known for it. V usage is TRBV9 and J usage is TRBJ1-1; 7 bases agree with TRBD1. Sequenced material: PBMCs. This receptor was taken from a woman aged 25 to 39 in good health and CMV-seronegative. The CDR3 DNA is TGTGCCAGCAGCGTGAAGGGGGCCTCGACTGAAGCTTTCTTT. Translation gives CASSVKGASTEAFF.